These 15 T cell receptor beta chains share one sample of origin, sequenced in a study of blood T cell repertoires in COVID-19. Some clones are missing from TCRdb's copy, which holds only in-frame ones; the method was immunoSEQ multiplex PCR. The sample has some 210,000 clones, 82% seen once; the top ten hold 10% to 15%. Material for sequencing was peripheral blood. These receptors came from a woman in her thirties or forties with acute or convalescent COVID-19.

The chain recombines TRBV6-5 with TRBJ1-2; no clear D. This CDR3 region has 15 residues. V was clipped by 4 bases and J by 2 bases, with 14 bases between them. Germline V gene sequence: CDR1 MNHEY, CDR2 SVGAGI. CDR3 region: CASSSSGVRNYGYTF. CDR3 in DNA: TGTGCCAGCAGTTCCTCGGGCGTTCGCAACTATGGCTACACCTTC.

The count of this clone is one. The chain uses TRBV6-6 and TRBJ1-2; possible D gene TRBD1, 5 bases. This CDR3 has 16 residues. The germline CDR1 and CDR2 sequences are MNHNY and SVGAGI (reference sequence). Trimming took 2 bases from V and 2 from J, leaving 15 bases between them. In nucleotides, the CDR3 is TGTGCCAGCAGTTACGGGGGAGGAGAAAAAAACTATGGCTACACCTTC. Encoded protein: CASSYGGGEKNYGYTF.

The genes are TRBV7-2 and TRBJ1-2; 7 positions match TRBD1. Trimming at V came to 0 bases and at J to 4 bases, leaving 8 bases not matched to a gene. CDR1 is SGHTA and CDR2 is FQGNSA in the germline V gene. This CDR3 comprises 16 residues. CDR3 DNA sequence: TGTGCCAGCAGCTTAGCAAGACAGGGATCGTTCTATGGCTACACCTTC. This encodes CASSLARQGSFYGYTF.

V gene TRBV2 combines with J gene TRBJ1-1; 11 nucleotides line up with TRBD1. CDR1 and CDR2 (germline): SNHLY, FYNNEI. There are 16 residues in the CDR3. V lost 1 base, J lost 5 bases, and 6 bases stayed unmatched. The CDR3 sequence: CASSEEPGQGGTEAFF. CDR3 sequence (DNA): TGTGCCAGCAGTGAAGAACCGGGACAGGGGGGGACTGAAGCTTTCTTT.

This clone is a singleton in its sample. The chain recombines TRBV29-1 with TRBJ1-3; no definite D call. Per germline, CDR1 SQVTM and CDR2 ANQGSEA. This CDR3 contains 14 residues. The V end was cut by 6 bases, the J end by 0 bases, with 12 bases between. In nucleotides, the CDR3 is TGCAGCGTCAGATTCAGGAACTCTGGAAACACCATATATTTT. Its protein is CSVRFRNSGNTIYF.

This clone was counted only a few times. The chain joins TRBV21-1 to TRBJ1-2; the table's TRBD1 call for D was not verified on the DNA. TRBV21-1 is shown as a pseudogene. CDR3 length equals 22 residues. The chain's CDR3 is CASSTFHGTGGVNPLTNYGYTF. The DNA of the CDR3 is TGTGCCAGCAGCACCTTTCACGGGACAGGGGGCGTGAATCCTTTAACTAACTATGGCTACACCTTC.

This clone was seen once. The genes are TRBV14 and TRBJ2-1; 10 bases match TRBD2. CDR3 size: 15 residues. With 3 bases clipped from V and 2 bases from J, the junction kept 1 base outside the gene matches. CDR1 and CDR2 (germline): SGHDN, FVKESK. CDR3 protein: CASSQLAGAYNEQFF. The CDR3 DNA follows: TGTGCCAGCAGCCAGCTAGCGGGGGCCTACAATGAGCAGTTCTTC.

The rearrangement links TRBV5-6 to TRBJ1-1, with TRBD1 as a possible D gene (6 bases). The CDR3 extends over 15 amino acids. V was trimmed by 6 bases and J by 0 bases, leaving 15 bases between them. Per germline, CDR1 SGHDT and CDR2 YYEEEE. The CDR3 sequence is CASNWGGHLNTEAFF. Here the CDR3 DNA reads TGTGCCAGCAACTGGGGGGGACACCTGAACACTGAAGCTTTCTTT. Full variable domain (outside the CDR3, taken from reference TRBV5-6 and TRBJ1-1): DAGVTQSPTHLIKTRGQQVTLRCSPKSGHDTVSWYQQALGQGPQFIFQYYEEEERQRGNFPDRFSGHQFPNYSSELNVNALLLGDSALYLCASNWGGHLNTEAFFGQGTRLTVV.

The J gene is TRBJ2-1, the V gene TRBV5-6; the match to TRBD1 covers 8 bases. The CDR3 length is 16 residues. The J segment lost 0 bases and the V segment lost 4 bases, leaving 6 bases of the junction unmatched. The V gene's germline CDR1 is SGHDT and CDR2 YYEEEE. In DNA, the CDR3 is TGTGCCAGCAGCCCACAGGGGGGTCCCTCCTACAATGAGCAGTTCTTC. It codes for CASSPQGGPSYNEQFF.

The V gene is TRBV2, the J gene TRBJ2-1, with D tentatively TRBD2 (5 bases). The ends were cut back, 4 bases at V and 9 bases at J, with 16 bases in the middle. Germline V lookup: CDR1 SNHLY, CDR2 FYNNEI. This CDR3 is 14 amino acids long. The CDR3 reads CASSVFLAAGEQFF. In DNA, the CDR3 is TGTGCCAGCAGTGTATTTTTAGCTGCGGGTGAGCAGTTCTTC.

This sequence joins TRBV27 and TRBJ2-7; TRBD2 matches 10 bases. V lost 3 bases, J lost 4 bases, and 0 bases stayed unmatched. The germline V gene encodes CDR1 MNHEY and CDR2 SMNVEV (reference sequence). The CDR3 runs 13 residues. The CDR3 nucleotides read TGTGCCAGCAGTTTTAGCGGGGGGTACGAGCAGTACTTC. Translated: CASSFSGGYEQYF.

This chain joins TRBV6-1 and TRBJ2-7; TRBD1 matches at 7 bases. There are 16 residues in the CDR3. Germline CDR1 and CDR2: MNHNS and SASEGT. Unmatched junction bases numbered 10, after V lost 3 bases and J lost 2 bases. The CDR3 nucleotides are TGTGCCAGCAGTGACTATAGGGCGAGGGGGCCCTACGAGCAGTACTTC. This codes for CASSDYRARGPYEQYF.

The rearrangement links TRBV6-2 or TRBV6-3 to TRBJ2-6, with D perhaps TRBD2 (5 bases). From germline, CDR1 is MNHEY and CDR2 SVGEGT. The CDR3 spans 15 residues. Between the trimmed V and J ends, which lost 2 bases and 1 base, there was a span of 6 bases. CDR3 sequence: CASSYEGSGANVLTF. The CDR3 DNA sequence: TGTGCCAGCAGTTACGAGGGTTCTGGGGCCAACGTCCTGACTTTC.

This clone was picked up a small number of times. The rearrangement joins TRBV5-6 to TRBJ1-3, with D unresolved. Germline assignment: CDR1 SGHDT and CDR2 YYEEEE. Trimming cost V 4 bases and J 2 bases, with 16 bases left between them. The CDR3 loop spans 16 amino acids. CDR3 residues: CASSRGVSTPGNTIYF. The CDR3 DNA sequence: TGTGCCAGCAGCCGCGGGGTCTCGACGCCTGGAAACACCATATATTTT.

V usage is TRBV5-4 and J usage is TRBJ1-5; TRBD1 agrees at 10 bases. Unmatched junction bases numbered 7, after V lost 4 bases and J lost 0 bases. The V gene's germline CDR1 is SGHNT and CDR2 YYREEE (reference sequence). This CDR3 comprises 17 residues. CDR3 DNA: TGTGCCAGCAGCCCCGGGACAGGGGCGATTAGCAATCAGCCCCAGCATTTT. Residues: CASSPGTGAISNQPQHF.